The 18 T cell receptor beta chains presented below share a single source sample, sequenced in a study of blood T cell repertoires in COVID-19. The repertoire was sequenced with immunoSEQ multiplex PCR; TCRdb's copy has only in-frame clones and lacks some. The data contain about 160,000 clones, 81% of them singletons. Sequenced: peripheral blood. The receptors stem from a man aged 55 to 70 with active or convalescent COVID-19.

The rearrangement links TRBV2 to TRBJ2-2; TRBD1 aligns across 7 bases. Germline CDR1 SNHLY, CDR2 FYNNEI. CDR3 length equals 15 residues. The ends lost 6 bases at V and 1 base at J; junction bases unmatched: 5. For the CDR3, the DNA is TGTGCCAGCAGAAGGGGGACAGTGAACACCGGGGAGCTGTTTTTT. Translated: CASRRGTVNTGELFF. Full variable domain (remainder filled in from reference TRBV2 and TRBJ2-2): EPEVTQTPSHQVTQMGQEVILRCVPISNHLYFYWYRQILGQKVEFLVSFYNNEISEKSEIFDDQFSVERPDGSNFTLKIRSTKLEDSAMYFCASRRGTVNTGELFFGEGSRLTVL.

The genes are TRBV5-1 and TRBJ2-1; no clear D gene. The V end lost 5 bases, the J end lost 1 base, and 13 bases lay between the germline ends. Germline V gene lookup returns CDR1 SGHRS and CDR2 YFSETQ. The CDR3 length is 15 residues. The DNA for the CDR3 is TGCGCCAGCAGATTCTACGAATCTTCCTACAATGAGCAGTTCTTC. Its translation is CASRFYESSYNEQFF.

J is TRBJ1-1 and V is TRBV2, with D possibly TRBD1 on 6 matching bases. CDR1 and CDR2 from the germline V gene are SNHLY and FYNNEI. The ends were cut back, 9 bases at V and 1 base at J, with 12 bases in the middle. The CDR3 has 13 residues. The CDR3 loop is CARTTGTNTEAFF. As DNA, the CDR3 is TGTGCCAGGACGACAGGAACGAACACTGAAGCTTTCTTT.

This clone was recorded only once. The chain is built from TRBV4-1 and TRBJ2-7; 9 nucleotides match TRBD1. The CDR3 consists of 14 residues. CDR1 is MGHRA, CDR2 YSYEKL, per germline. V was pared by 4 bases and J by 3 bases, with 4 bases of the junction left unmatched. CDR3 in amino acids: CASSPRTGDYEQYF. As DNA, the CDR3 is TGCGCCAGCAGCCCTAGGACAGGGGACTACGAGCAGTACTTC.

The CDR3 DNA reads TGTGCCAGCAGCGTAGGGGGACAGGGAAACCACCGTCGCTACGAGCAGTACTTC. Protein sequence: CASSVGGQGNHRRYEQYF. The chain has TRBV9 and TRBJ2-7; 9 bases map to TRBD1. The CDR3 extends over 18 amino acids. In germline, CDR1 is SGDLS, CDR2 YYNGEE. V was pared by 0 bases and J by 3 bases, with 13 bases of the junction left unmatched.

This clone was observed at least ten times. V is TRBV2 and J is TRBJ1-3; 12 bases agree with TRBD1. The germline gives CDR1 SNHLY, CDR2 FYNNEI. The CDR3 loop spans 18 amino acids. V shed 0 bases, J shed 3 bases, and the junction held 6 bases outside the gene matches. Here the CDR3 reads CASSEAGTGGAGGNTIYF. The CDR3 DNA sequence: TGTGCCAGCAGTGAAGCCGGGACAGGGGGCGCGGGTGGAAACACCATATATTTT.

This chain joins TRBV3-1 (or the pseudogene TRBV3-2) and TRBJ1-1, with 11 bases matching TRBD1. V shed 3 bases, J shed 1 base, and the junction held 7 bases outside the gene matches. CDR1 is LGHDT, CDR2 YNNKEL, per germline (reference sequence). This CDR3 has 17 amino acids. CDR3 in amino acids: CASSHYGQGARNTEAFF. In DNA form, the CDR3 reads TGTGCCAGCAGCCACTACGGACAGGGGGCGAGGAACACTGAAGCTTTCTTT.

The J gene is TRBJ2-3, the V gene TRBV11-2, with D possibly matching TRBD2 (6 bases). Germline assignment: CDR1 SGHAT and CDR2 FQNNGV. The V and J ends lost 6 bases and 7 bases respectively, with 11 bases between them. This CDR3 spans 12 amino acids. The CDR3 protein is CASRLGGYTQYF. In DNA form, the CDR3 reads TGTGCCAGCAGGCTGGGGGGTTATACGCAGTATTTT.

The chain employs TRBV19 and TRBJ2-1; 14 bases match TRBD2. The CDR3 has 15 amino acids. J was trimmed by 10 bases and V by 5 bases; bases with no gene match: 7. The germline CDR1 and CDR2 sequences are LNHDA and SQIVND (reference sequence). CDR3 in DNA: TGTGCCAGTAGTGAGACTAGCGGGGGGGCTACGGAGCAGTTCTTC. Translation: CASSETSGGATEQFF.

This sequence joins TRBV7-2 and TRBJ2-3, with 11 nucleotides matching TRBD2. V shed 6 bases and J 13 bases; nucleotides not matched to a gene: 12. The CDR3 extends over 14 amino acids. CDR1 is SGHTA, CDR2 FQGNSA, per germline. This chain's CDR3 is CASSQELAGVFKYF. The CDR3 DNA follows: TGTGCCAGCAGTCAAGAACTAGCGGGAGTCTTCAAGTATTTT.

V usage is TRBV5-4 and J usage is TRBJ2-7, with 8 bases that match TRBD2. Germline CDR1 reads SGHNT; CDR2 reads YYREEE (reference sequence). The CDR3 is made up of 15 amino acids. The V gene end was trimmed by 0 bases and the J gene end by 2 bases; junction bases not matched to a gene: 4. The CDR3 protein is CASSLVAGGPYEQYF. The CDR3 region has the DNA TGTGCCAGCAGCTTGGTGGCGGGAGGACCCTACGAGCAGTACTTC.

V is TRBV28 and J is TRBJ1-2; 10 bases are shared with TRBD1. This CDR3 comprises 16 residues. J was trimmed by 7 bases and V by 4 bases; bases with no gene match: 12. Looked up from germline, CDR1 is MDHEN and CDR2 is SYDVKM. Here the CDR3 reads CASSSPGRQGAGGYTF. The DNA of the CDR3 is TGTGCCAGCAGTTCTCCGGGGAGACAGGGGGCCGGTGGCTACACCTTC.

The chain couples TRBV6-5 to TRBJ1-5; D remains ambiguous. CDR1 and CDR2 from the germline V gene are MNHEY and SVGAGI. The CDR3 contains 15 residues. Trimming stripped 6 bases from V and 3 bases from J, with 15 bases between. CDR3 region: CASRLTWEDNQPQHF. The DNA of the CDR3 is TGTGCCAGCAGGCTGACCTGGGAGGACAATCAGCCCCAGCATTTT.

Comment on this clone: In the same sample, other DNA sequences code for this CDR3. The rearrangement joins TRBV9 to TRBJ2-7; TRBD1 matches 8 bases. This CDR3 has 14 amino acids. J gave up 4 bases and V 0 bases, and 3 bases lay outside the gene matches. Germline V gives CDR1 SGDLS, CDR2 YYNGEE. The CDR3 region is CASSVGQGAYEQYF. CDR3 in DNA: TGTGCCAGCAGCGTAGGGCAGGGGGCATACGAGCAGTACTTC.

The CDR3 reads CASRLGTAEGYGYTF. The CDR3 DNA follows: TGTGCCAGCAGGCTCGGGACAGCCGAAGGCTATGGCTACACCTTC. This chain links TRBV6-5 with TRBJ1-2, with 7 nucleotides matching TRBD1. The CDR3 has 15 amino acids. Looked up from germline, CDR1 is MNHEY and CDR2 is SVGAGI. Trimming took 6 bases from V and 4 from J; bases not matched to a gene: 11.

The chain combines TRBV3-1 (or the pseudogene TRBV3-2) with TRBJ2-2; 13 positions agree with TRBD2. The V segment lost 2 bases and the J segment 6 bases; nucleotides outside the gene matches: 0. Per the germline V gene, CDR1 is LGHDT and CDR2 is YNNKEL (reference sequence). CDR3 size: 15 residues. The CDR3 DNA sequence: TGTGCCAGCAGCCAAACTAGCGGGAGGGCCGGGGAGCTGTTTTTT. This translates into CASSQTSGRAGELFF.

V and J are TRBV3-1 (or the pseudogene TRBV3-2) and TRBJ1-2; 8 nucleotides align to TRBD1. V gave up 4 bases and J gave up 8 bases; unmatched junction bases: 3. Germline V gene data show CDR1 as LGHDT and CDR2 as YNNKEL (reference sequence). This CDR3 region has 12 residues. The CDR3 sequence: CASSRRDRGYTF. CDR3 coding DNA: TGTGCCAGCAGCCGCCGGGACAGGGGCTACACCTTC.

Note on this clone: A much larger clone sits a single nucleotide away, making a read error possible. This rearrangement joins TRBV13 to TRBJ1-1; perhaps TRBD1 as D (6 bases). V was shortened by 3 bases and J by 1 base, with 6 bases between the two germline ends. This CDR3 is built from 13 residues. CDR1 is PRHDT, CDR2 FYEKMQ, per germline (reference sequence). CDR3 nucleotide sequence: TGTGCCAGCAGCTTGGACAGGAACACTGAAGCTTTCTTT. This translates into CASSLDRNTEAFF. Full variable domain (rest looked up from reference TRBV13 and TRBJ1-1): AAGVIQSPRHLIKEKRETATLKCYPIPRHDTVYWYQQGPGQDPQFLISFYEKMQSDKGSIPDRFSAQQFSDYHSELNMSSLELGDSALYFCASSLDRNTEAFFGQGTRLTVV.